This record concerns one T cell receptor (beta chain) sequence. Participants were aged about 18 to 100 years from approximately 23 US areas. Participants' own reports of clinical history determined their cohort assignment. Some clones are missing from TCRdb's copy, which holds only in-frame ones; the method was immunoSEQ multiplex PCR. In the table there are some 190,000 clones, nearly 80% of which are singletons. The sample comes from a study of blood T cell repertoires in COVID-19. Study details: The United States, Italy and Spain provided the acute and convalescent COVID-19 samples. T cells, B-cell-depleted T cells, or PBMCs supplied cDNA or gDNA.

The sample was PBMCs or T cells enriched from blood (not recorded which). This receptor was taken from a man aged 55 to 69 who had been exposed to COVID-19.

The CDR3 region is CASRQGLSGEQYF. The CDR3 DNA sequence: TGTGCCAGCAGACAGGGCCTCTCGGGCGAGCAGTACTTC. The V gene is TRBV16, the J gene TRBJ2-7, with D possibly TRBD1 on 6 matching bases. The germline V and J ends were trimmed by 6 bases and 6 bases, with 15 bases remaining between them. Germline V gene data show CDR1 as KGHSY and CDR2 as FQNENV. This CDR3 contains 13 residues.